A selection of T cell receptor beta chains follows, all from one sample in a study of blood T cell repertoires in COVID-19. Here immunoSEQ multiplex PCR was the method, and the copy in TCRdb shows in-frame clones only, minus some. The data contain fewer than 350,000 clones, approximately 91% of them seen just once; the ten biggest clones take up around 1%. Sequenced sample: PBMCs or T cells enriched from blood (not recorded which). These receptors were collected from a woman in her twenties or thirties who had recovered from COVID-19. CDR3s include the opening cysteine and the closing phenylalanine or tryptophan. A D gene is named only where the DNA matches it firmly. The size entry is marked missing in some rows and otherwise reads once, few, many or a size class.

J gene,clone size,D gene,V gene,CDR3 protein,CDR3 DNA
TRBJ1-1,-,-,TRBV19,CATKPGHQNTEAFF,TGTGCCACTAAACCCGGACACCAGAACACTGAAGCTTTCTTT
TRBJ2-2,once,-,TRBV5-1,CASSLGPGRTGELFF,TGCGCCAGCAGCTTGGGCCCGGGGAGAACCGGGGAGCTGTTTTTT
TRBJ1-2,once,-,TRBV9,CASSVVSTGHYGYTF,TGTGCCAGCAGCGTAGTCTCGACAGGCCACTATGGCTACACCTTC
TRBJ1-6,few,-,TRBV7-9,CASSLGGVGNSPLHF,TGTGCCAGCAGCTTAGGAGGAGTCGGCAATTCACCCCTCCACTTT
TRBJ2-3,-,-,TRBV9,CASGDTQYF,TGTGCCAGCGGCGATACGCAGTATTTT
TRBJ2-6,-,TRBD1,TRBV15,CATSRQGVMTGANVLTF,TGTGCCACCAGCAGACAGGGGGTAATGACTGGGGCCAACGTCCTGACTTTC
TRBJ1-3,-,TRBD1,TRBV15,CATSRALTGAGNTIYF,TGTGCCACCAGCAGAGCCTTGACAGGGGCTGGAAACACCATATATTTT
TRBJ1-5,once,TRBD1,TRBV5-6,CASSSWDRGYQPQHF,TGTGCCAGCAGCTCGTGGGACAGGGGATATCAGCCCCAGCATTTT
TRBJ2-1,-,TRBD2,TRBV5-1,CASRVAGGIYNEQFF,TGCGCCAGCAGGGTAGCGGGGGGGATTTACAATGAGCAGTTCTTC
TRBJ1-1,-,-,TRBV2,CASSDLGGDTEAFF,TGTGCCAGCAGTGACCTGGGAGGGGACACTGAAGCTTTCTTT
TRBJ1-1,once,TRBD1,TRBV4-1,CASSQEGTVSMNTEAFF,TGCGCCAGCAGCCAAGAAGGGACAGTGAGTATGAACACTGAAGCTTTCTTT
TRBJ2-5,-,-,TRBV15,CATSRVSKETQYF,TGTGCCACCAGCAGAGTTTCAAAAGAGACCCAGTACTTC
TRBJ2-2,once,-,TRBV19,CASSMNRPTGELFF,TGTGCCAGTAGTATGAACAGACCCACCGGGGAGCTGTTTTTT
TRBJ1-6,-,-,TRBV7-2,CASSLGTVNNSPLHF,TGTGCCAGCAGCTTAGGGACAGTGAATAATTCACCCCTCCACTTT
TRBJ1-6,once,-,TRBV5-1,CASSLGRENSPLHF,TGCGCCAGCAGCTTGGGCAGGGAAAATTCACCCCTCCACTTT
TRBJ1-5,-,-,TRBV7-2,CASSLDPSSQPQHF,TGTGCCAGCAGCTTAGACCCTTCGAGTCAGCCCCAGCATTTT
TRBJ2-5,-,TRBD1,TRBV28,CASRTQGAGETQYF,TGTGCCAGCAGGACCCAGGGGGCGGGGGAGACCCAGTACTTC
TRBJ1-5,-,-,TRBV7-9,CASSSRDSNQPQHF,TGTGCCAGCAGTTCCAGGGATAGCAATCAGCCCCAGCATTTT
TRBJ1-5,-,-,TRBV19,CASNNRQTPNQPQHF,TGTGCCAGTAATAACAGACAGACCCCCAATCAGCCCCAGCATTTT
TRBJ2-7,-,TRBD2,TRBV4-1,CASSQDPSGSAEQYF,TGCGCCAGCAGCCAAGATCCTAGCGGGAGTGCCGAGCAGTACTTC
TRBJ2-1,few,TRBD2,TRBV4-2,CASILLAGVPNEQFF,TGTGCCAGCATCCTACTAGCGGGAGTCCCAAATGAGCAGTTCTTC
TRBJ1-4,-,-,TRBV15,CATSRGGGQEKLFF,TGTGCCACCAGCAGAGGGGGAGGGCAGGAAAAACTGTTTTTT
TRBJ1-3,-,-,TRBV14,CASSPSGIFSGNTIYF,TGTGCCAGCAGCCCTTCGGGGATCTTTTCTGGAAACACCATATATTTT
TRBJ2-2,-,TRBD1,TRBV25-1,CASNAGTGLNTGELFF,TGTGCCAGCAATGCCGGGACAGGGCTGAACACCGGGGAGCTGTTTTTT
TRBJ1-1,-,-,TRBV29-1,CSVTTGIGGAFF,TGCAGCGTTACCACAGGTATCGGTGGAGCTTTCTTT
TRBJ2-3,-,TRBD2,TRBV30,CAWGDRDYGTDTQYF,TGTGCCTGGGGGGACCGGGACTACGGCACAGATACGCAGTATTTT
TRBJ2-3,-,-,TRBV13,CASSLGPAGRFGTQYF,TGTGCCAGCAGCTTAGGGCCAGCAGGCCGTTTCGGTACGCAGTATTTT
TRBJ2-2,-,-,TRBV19,CASGQNYPGELFF,TGTGCCAGTGGACAGAATTACCCCGGGGAGCTGTTTTTT
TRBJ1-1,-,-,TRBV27,CASSLLGSGQEAFF,TGTGCCAGCAGTTTATTAGGATCAGGACAGGAAGCTTTCTTT
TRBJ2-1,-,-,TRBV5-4,CASSLTGLNYNEQFF,TGTGCCAGCAGCTTAACGGGACTCAACTACAATGAGCAGTTCTTC
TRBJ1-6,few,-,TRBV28,CASHSTVYNSPLHF,TGTGCCAGTCACTCGACAGTTTATAATTCACCCCTCCACTTT
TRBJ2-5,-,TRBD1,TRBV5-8,CASSMGQKQETQYF,TGTGCCAGCAGCATGGGACAGAAACAAGAGACCCAGTACTTC
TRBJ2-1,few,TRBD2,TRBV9,CASSASGTTNNEQFF,TGTGCCAGCAGCGCGTCCGGGACTACTAACAATGAGCAGTTCTTC
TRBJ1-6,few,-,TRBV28,CASSGPGVFPLHF,TGTGCCAGCAGTGGGCCAGGGGTATTTCCCCTCCACTTT
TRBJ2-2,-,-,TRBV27,CASSGLTSFNTGELFF,TGTGCCAGCAGTGGGCTGACTAGTTTCAACACCGGGGAGCTGTTTTTT
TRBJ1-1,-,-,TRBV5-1,CASSLWQPNTEAFF,TGCGCCAGCAGCTTGTGGCAACCAAACACTGAAGCTTTCTTT
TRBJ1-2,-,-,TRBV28,CASSDRIPQGPHGYTF,TGTGCCAGCAGTGACCGTATCCCACAGGGTCCCCATGGCTACACCTTC
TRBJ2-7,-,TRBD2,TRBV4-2,CASSPAGLAGGYEQYF,TGTGCCAGCAGCCCCGCGGGACTAGCGGGAGGCTACGAGCAGTACTTC
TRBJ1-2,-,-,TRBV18,CASSPTVALKGYTF,TGTGCCAGCTCACCGACAGTAGCCCTTAAAGGCTACACCTTC
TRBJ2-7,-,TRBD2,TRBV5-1,CASSLGLAGPAYEQYF,TGCGCCAGCAGCTTGGGACTAGCGGGACCAGCCTACGAGCAGTACTTC